These T cell receptor beta chains were read from a single sample in a study of shared clonotypes between healthy human individuals. Produced via immunoSEQ multiplex PCR; TCRdb's table is partial and in-frame only. The sample consists of 400,000 to 550,000 clones, 79% of them appearing once. The specimen sequenced was PBMCs. These receptors originate from a woman aged 40 to 50 in good health. Some clones in this sample may be carry-over from other donors' samples. Both conserved end residues are part of each CDR3. The D gene is left open where the match is weak. Size tells how often a clone was seen (once, few, many) or the class of an expanded clone, and some rows leave it out.

>TRBD2|-|TRBV2|TRBJ2-1
TGTGCCAGCAAGGAGACTAGCGGGCTAAATGAGCAGTTCTTC
CASKETSGLNEQFF
>-|few|TRBV7-2|TRBJ1-4
TGTGCCAGCAGCTTAGCGGCAGGGTCTAATGAAAAACTGTTTTTT
CASSLAAGSNEKLFF
>-|-|TRBV27|TRBJ1-5
TGTGCCAGCAGTATTATCGACGGGAATCAGCCCCAGCATTTT
CASSIIDGNQPQHF
>TRBD2|-|TRBV29-1|TRBJ2-7
TGCAGCGTTGGGGGCCTTAGGCGGGAGAGATACGAGCAGTACTTC
CSVGGLRRERYEQYF
>-|-|TRBV27|TRBJ2-2
TGTGCCAGCAGTTTAAGTGTATACACGAACACCGGGGAGCTGTTTTTT
CASSLSVYTNTGELFF
>TRBD2|-|TRBV7-2|TRBJ2-7
TGTGCCAGCAGCGAGACCGGGACTAGCGTCGGCTACGAGCAGTACTTC
CASSETGTSVGYEQYF
>-|few|TRBV28|TRBJ1-5
TGTGCCAGCAGAAACGGAGGGGGGAATCAGCCCCAGCATTTT
CASRNGGGNQPQHF
>TRBD2|few|TRBV27|TRBJ2-7
TGTGCCAGCAGTCCGTCCGGGACTAAGAGCTACGAGCAGTACTTC
CASSPSGTKSYEQYF
>TRBD2|-|TRBV18|TRBJ2-4
TGTGCCAGCTCACCGGTTGCGGGGGATACTATTCAGTACTTC
CASSPVAGDTIQYF
>-|few|TRBV25-1|TRBJ2-1
TGTGCCAGCAGTGAATTTGGGTCGTATACCCACAATGAGCAGTTCTTC
CASSEFGSYTHNEQFF
>TRBD1|-|TRBV29-1|TRBJ1-1
TGCAGCGTTGAACGGACAGGGGGCTTCACTGAAGCTTTCTTT
CSVERTGGFTEAFF
>-|-|TRBV11-2|TRBJ2-2
TGTGCCAGCACCGATATCAGGGTTCCCGGGGAGCTGTTTTTT
CASTDIRVPGELFF
>-|-|TRBV7-6|TRBJ1-3
TGTGCCAGCAGCTTAGACTCGGGCTCTGGAAACACCATATATTTT
CASSLDSGSGNTIYF
>TRBD2|few|TRBV7-2|TRBJ2-5
TGTGCCAGCAGCCAGACTAGCGGGGAGATAGAGACCCAGTACTTC
CASSQTSGEIETQYF
>TRBD2|-|TRBV28|TRBJ2-4
TGTGCCAGCAGTTTACTACTAGCGGGAGCCAAAAACATTCAGTACTTC
CASSLLLAGAKNIQYF
>TRBD2|-|TRBV6-1|TRBJ2-7
TGTGCCAGCAGTGAAGTGGGTCTAGCGGGAGATCGGCAGTACTTC
CASSEVGLAGDRQYF
>TRBD2|few|TRBV29-1|TRBJ2-5
TGCAGCGTGGGGGTGGTAGCGGGAGGAGAGACCCAGTACTTC
CSVGVVAGGETQYF
>-|-|TRBV18|TRBJ1-5
TGTGCCAGCTCCCTACTTTCTGATCAGCCCCAGCATTTT
CASSLLSDQPQHF
>-|-|TRBV18|TRBJ1-4
TGTGCCAGCTCACGCACCCTAGCAACTAATGAAAAACTGTTTTTT
CASSRTLATNEKLFF
>TRBD1|-|TRBV5-1|TRBJ1-4
TGCGCCAGCAGCTCTCGGCCGCCGGGACAGGGGAATGAAAAACTGTTTTTT
CASSSRPPGQGNEKLFF
>-|-|TRBV15|TRBJ1-5
TGTGCCACCAGCAGAAAGGCGGAAGGGACTCAGCCCCAGCATTTT
CATSRKAEGTQPQHF
>-|-|TRBV9|TRBJ2-7
TGTGCCAGGGACGGCGACTCCTACGAGCAGTACTTC
CARDGDSYEQYF